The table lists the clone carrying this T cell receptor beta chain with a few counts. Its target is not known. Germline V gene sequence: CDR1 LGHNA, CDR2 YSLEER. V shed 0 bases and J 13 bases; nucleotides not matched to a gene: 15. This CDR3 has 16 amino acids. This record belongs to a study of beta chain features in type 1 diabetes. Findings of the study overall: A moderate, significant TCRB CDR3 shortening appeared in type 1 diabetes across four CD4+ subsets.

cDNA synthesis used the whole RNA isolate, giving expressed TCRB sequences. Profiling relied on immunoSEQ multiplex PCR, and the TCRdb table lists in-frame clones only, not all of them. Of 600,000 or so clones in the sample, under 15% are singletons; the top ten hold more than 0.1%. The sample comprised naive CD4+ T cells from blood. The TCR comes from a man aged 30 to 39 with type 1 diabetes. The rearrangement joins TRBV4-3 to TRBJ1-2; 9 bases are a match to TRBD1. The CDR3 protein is CASSQDLPDRGRRSTF. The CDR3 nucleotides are TGCGCCAGCAGCCAAGATCTACCGGACAGGGGCCGAAGGAGCACCTTC.